What follows describes a single T cell receptor (beta chain). The data derive from a study of blood T cell repertoires in COVID-19. V was clipped by 4 bases and J by 0 bases; unmatched bases: 3. This CDR3 contains 16 residues. Sequenced by immunoSEQ multiplex PCR; TCRdb stores in-frame clones only, minus some. The repertoire includes 120,000 to 150,000 clones, more than 75% of them detected once, and around 2.5% sits in the top ten. The sequenced material came from peripheral blood. The source is a human donor with acute or convalescent COVID-19. The donor label of this sample is uncertain. This chain links TRBV23-1 with TRBJ2-2, with 9 bases aligning to TRBD1. TRBV23-1 is sorted into the ORF group, with uncertain function. CDR3: CASSLRTGANTGELFF. CDR3 in DNA: TGCGCCAGCAGTCTTCGGACAGGGGCGAACACCGGGGAGCTGTTTTTT.